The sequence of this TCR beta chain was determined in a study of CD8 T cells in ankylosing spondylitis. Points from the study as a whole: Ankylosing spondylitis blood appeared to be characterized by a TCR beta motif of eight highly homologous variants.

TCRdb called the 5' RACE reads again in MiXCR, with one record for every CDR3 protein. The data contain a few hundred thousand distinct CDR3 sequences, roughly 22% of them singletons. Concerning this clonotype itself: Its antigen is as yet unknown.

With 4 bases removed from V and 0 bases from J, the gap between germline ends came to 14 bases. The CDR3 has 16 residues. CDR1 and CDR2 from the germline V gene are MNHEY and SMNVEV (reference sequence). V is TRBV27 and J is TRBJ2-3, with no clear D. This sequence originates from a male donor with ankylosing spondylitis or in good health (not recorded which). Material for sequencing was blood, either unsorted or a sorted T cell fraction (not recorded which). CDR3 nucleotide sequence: TGTGCCAGCAGTTCACTCCTCTCCCTTAGCACAGATACGCAGTATTTT. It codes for CASSSLLSLSTDTQYF.